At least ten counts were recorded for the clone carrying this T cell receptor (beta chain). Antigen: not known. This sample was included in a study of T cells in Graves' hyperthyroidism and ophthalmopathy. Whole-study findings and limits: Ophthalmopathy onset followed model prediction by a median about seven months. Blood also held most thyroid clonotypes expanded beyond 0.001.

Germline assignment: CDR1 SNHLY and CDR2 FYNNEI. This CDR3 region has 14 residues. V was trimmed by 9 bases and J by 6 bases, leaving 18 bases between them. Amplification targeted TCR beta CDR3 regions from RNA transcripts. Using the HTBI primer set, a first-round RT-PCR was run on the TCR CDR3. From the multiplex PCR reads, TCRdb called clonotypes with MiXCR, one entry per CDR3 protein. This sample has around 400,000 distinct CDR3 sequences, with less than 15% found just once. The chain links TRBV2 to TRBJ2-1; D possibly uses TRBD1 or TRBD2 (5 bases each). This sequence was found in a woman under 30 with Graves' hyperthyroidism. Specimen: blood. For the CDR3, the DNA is TGTGCCAGGACCGGGACCGGGTTGAGCAATGAGCAGTTCTTC. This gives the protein CARTGTGLSNEQFF.